Listed below are T cell receptor beta chains from one sample, sequenced in a study of OX40 agonist ivuxolimab in advanced cancers. Method: immunoSEQ multiplex PCR; TCRdb's copy keeps in-frame clones and lacks some. The data hold some 41,000 clones, with around 89% observed a single time. The sample was CD4+ or CD8+ T cells sorted from blood, taken in a trial of the OX40 agonist ivuxolimab. The receptors originated from an adult with an advanced solid tumor such as melanoma, head and neck, liver or kidney cancer. Both conserved end residues are part of each CDR3. Each record gives: V gene, D gene, J gene, clone size, CDR3 protein, CDR3 DNA. The D gene is left open where the match is weak. Rows give clone size only sometimes, using once, few, many, or a class for an expanded clone.

V: TRBV5-1; D: -; J: TRBJ2-1; size: -; CDR3: CASSPWASGGGLEQFF; DNA: TGCGCCAGCAGCCCCTGGGCTAGTGGGGGGGGCTTGGAGCAGTTCTTC
V: TRBV6-5; D: -; J: TRBJ2-7; size: -; CDR3: CASSYSANFRSYEQYF; DNA: TGTGCCAGCAGTTACTCGGCGAACTTCCGGTCCTACGAGCAGTACTTC
V: TRBV6-5; D: -; J: TRBJ1-1; size: -; CDR3: CASSYSKGRTEAFF; DNA: TGTGCCAGCAGTTACTCGAAAGGCAGAACTGAAGCTTTCTTT
V: TRBV5-1; D: -; J: TRBJ2-1; size: -; CDR3: CASSWMDEQFF; DNA: TGCGCCAGCAGCTGGATGGATGAGCAGTTCTTC
V: TRBV5-5; D: -; J: TRBJ2-3; size: -; CDR3: CASSLALSSGTDTQYF; DNA: TGTGCCAGCAGCTTGGCGTTGTCTAGTGGAACAGATACGCAGTATTTT
V: TRBV6-1; D: -; J: TRBJ2-5; size: -; CDR3: CASSVVGETQYF; DNA: TGTGCCAGCAGTGTTGTGGGGGAGACCCAGTACTTC
V: TRBV15; D: -; J: TRBJ2-7; size: -; CDR3: CATSRLGGEGNEQYF; DNA: TGTGCCACCAGCAGATTGGGGGGAGAGGGGAACGAGCAGTACTTC
V: TRBV6-5; D: TRBD1; J: TRBJ1-4; size: once; CDR3: CATKRDRLAEKLFF; DNA: TGTGCCACCAAGAGGGACAGGCTGGCCGAAAAACTGTTTTTT
V: TRBV9; D: TRBD2; J: TRBJ2-2; size: -; CDR3: CASSVDATAGRELFF; DNA: TGTGCCAGCAGCGTAGACGCCACAGCGGGACGGGAGCTGTTTTTT
V: TRBV2; D: -; J: TRBJ1-5; size: -; CDR3: CASSEEIRTHQPQHF; DNA: TGTGCCAGCAGTGAGGAGATTAGGACCCATCAGCCCCAGCATTTT
V: TRBV18; D: -; J: TRBJ1-1; size: -; CDR3: CASSKVIGGLNTEAFF; DNA: TGTGCCAGCTCAAAGGTTATCGGGGGCTTGAACACTGAAGCTTTCTTT
V: TRBV5-1; D: -; J: TRBJ2-7; size: -; CDR3: CASSPSGSSYEQYF; DNA: TGCGCCAGCAGCCCCTCAGGAAGCTCCTACGAGCAGTACTTC
V: TRBV5-1; D: -; J: TRBJ2-2; size: -; CDR3: CASSGVSDGTGELFF; DNA: TGCGCCAGCAGCGGTGTCTCGGATGGCACCGGGGAGCTGTTTTTT
V: TRBV5-6; D: -; J: TRBJ2-5; size: few; CDR3: CASSIQGGAQETQYF; DNA: TGTGCCAGTTCGATCCAGGGGGGCGCCCAAGAGACCCAGTACTTC
V: TRBV29-1; D: TRBD1; J: TRBJ1-2; size: -; CDR3: CSGKKLTGYTYGYTF; DNA: TGCAGCGGGAAAAAACTGACAGGGTACACCTATGGCTACACCTTC
V: TRBV7-3; D: TRBD1; J: TRBJ2-7; size: -; CDR3: CASSQQGFLGEQYF; DNA: TGTGCCAGCAGCCAACAGGGGTTTCTGGGTGAGCAGTACTTC
V: TRBV4-1; D: -; J: TRBJ2-7; size: -; CDR3: CASSQAGTGLSYEQYF; DNA: TGCGCCAGCAGCCAAGCCGGGACGGGTCTTTCCTACGAGCAGTACTTC
V: TRBV19; D: TRBD1; J: TRBJ2-7; size: -; CDR3: CATDRDRTYEQYF; DNA: TGTGCCACAGACCGGGACAGAACCTACGAGCAGTACTTC
V: TRBV2; D: TRBD2; J: TRBJ2-5; size: -; CDR3: CATRGGGVETQYF; DNA: TGTGCCACCCGGGGGGGAGGGGTGGAGACCCAGTACTTC
V: TRBV10-3; D: -; J: TRBJ2-5; size: -; CDR3: CAILDRPGVETQYF; DNA: TGTGCCATCCTAGATCGACCCGGAGTGGAGACCCAGTACTTC
V: TRBV11-2; D: -; J: TRBJ2-3; size: once; CDR3: CASSLNPPGADTQYF; DNA: TGTGCCAGCAGCTTAAATCCCCCCGGAGCAGATACGCAGTATTTT
V: TRBV28; D: TRBD1; J: TRBJ1-2; size: -; CDR3: CASKQGNYGYTF; DNA: TGTGCCAGCAAACAGGGGAACTATGGCTACACCTTC
V: TRBV9; D: TRBD1; J: TRBJ1-4; size: -; CDR3: CASSEGQGGDEKLFF; DNA: TGTGCCAGCAGCGAGGGACAGGGCGGTGATGAAAAACTGTTTTTT
V: TRBV5-4; D: TRBD1; J: TRBJ2-2; size: -; CDR3: CASSSGQGSFTGELFF; DNA: TGTGCCAGCAGCTCGGGACAGGGATCGTTCACCGGGGAGCTGTTTTTT
V: TRBV6-5; D: -; J: TRBJ1-2; size: -; CDR3: CAISEGGAYGYTF; DNA: TGTGCCATCTCCGAGGGGGGGGCCTATGGCTACACCTTC
V: TRBV6-1; D: -; J: TRBJ1-1; size: few; CDR3: CASSPGPFGGEAFF; DNA: TGTGCCAGCAGTCCAGGCCCTTTCGGAGGGGAGGCTTTCTTT
V: TRBV18; D: TRBD1; J: TRBJ1-2; size: -; CDR3: CASSPGQGYGYTF; DNA: TGTGCCAGCTCACCGGGACAGGGCTATGGCTACACCTTC
V: TRBV6-5; D: TRBD1; J: TRBJ2-7; size: -; CDR3: CASSYSWTGGKYEQYF; DNA: TGTGCCAGCAGTTACTCATGGACAGGGGGCAAGTACGAGCAGTACTTC